The source of this TCR beta chain is a study of blood T cells in healthy people across ages. This clonotype has ten or more counts. The antigen remains undetermined. CDR1 and CDR2 from the germline V gene are DFQATT and SNEGSKA (reference sequence). The CDR3 contains 13 residues. The V gene end was trimmed by 5 bases and the J gene end by 4 bases; junction bases not matched to a gene: 5. Primers used in a second PCR of about 7 to 12 cycles were a sample-barcoded 5' primer and a J-beta primer mix. A template-switch adaptor with 12 random nucleotides tagged each cDNA molecule. TCRdb fed the 5' RACE reads into MiXCR, producing one record per CDR3 protein. The table has hundreds of thousands of distinct CDR3 sequences, about 28% seen once. Each sample used at least 7 million PBMCs. Study-level findings and limits: More naive CD4+ cells and higher diversity marked long-lived donors relative to aged donors. Older age coincided with a roughly linear decline in TCR beta diversity per million T cells.

The sequence came from a woman of 80 years or more in good health. Sequences were obtained from blood. The rearrangement links TRBV20-1 to TRBJ2-3; 8 bases are a match to TRBD2. The CDR3 nucleotides read TGCAGTGCTGCGGGGGGAGTTTCAGATACGCAGTATTTT. Translated, it gives CSAAGGVSDTQYF.